The clone carrying this T cell receptor beta chain was found many times. The antigen is undetermined. This entry belongs to a study of read filtering for tumor transcriptome and immune sequencing. Study-level information: Revised staging placed under ten patients in R-ISS I, approximately 16 in II, 6 or 7 in III. Points from the study as a whole: RNA-seq captured clonotypes less deeply and reliably than IR-seq.

Looked up from germline, CDR1 is SQVTM and CDR2 is ANQGSEA. V lost 3 bases, J lost 3 bases, and 15 bases lay in between. CDR3 length: 15 residues. The library was built from 400 ng RNA with molecular barcoded adaptors for alpha/delta and beta/gamma chains. Each CDR3 protein gets one entry after TCRdb re-called the reads with MiXCR. Of roughly 46,000 distinct CDR3 sequences listed, 10% to 15% are singletons. J is TRBJ2-1 and V is TRBV29-1; a possible D gene is TRBD1 (5 bases). The sequencing sample was made of a population of CD138-negative cells sorted from bone marrow. The sequence was obtained from a donor aged 40 or older with multiple myeloma. Here the CDR3 DNA reads TGCAGCGTTGAGGAGCAGGGAATTGGCTACAATGAGCAGTTCTTC. Translating gives CSVEEQGIGYNEQFF.